The 13 T cell receptor beta chains below all came from one sample that was sequenced in a study of vaccination effects on CD4 cells after COVID-19 (dated by TCRdb to the early 2020s). Libraries came from the immunoSEQ multiplex PCR assay. The immuneACCESS repertoire file appears here via TCRdb, limited to in-frame rearrangements. These files lack a portion of the clones; in checked studies, under half of the deficit traces to unresolved V genes, and the cause of the others is not known. Recorded for this sample are under 40,000 clones; around three quarters of them occurred a single time. 3.5% to 4% of the sample lies in the top ten. After more than 9 days of culture, CD4+ T cells were isolated with the EasySep CD4+ T cell isolation kit. For these receptors, no antigen is known. Here the sequenced sample was CD4+ T cells from PBMCs cultured without peptide, taken before COVID-19 vaccination. All receptors derive from a human donor who received a COVID-19 vaccine.

The CDR3 spells CASSWEFSNQPQHF. Here the CDR3 DNA reads TGTGCCAGCAGCTGGGAGTTTAGCAATCAGCCCCAGCATTTT. The V gene is TRBV6-4, the J gene TRBJ1-5; D uncertain. Trimming cost V 6 bases and J 0 bases, with 9 bases left between them. The length of the CDR3 is 14 residues. CDR1 and CDR2 (germline): MRHNA, SNTAGT.

V usage is TRBV4-1 and J usage is TRBJ2-5, with 14 bases that match TRBD2. The CDR3 is 18 amino acids. Germline lookup yields CDR1 MGHRA and CDR2 YSYEKL. With V trimmed by 1 base and J by 2 bases, 6 bases remained unmatched. CDR3 region: CASSQAGTSGGAQETQYF. The CDR3 bases are TGCGCCAGCAGCCAAGCCGGGACTAGCGGGGGCGCACAAGAGACCCAGTACTTC.

The chain uses TRBV4-1 and TRBJ2-2, with 12 bases identical to TRBD2. V lost 1 base and J lost 1; bases outside the gene matches: 1. The CDR3 sequence is 17 residues long. Germline V CDR1 and CDR2: MGHRA, YSYEKL. The CDR3: CASSQASGRVNTGELFF. DNA of the CDR3: TGCGCCAGCAGCCAAGCTAGCGGGAGGGTGAACACCGGGGAGCTGTTTTTT.

The rearrangement links TRBV6-5 to TRBJ1-1, with D perhaps matching TRBD1 (5 bases). Trimming shortened V by 6 bases and J by 6 bases, and 11 bases separated the two germline ends. Germline CDR1 MNHEY, CDR2 SVGAGI. The CDR3 sequence is 12 residues long. Here the CDR3 reads CASSPTRAEAFF. CDR3 in DNA: TGTGCCAGCAGCCCAACCAGGGCTGAAGCTTTCTTT.

The sample holds a few counts of this clone. The chain joins TRBV5-4 to TRBJ2-7; TRBD2 matches at 12 bases. CDR1 and CDR2 from the germline V gene are SGHNT and YYREEE (reference sequence). V lost 4 bases to trimming and J lost 0 bases; unmatched junction nucleotides: 5. The CDR3 runs 16 residues. The CDR3 is CASSPGLAGTSYEQYF. In nucleotides, the CDR3 is TGTGCCAGCAGCCCCGGACTAGCGGGAACCTCCTACGAGCAGTACTTC. Combining the CDR3 with reference TRBV5-4 and TRBJ2-7 gives the whole variable domain ETGVTQSPTHLIKTRGQQVTLRCSSQSGHNTVSWYQQALGQGPQFIFQYYREEENGRGNFPPRFSGLQFPNYSSELNVNALELDDSALYLCASSPGLAGTSYEQYFGPGTRLTVT.

The V gene is TRBV4-1, the J gene TRBJ1-6; TRBD1 matches 7 bases. V gave up 1 base and J gave up 10 bases; unmatched junction bases: 16. From germline, CDR1 is MGHRA and CDR2 YSYEKL. The CDR3 is 18 amino acids. CDR3 DNA: TGCGCCAGCAGCCAAGTCTTCCCCTCCGCAGGGGGGCGGTCACCCCTCCACTTT. Translation gives CASSQVFPSAGGRSPLHF.

The rearrangement links TRBV12-3 or TRBV12-4 to TRBJ1-1, with unresolved D. The CDR3 spans 13 residues. V was clipped by 7 bases and J by 12 bases, with 21 bases between them. CDR3 nucleotides: TGTGCCAGCACCCCGTCGAAGATTAGGTCTACTTTCTTT. It yields the protein CASTPSKIRSTFF.

The V gene is TRBV5-1, the J gene TRBJ1-4; D remains ambiguous. Germline values: CDR1 SGHRS, CDR2 YFSETQ. The V and J ends lost 0 bases and 4 bases respectively, with 7 bases between them. This CDR3 has 14 residues. This CDR3 is CASSLGGDNEKLFF. In DNA form, the CDR3 reads TGCGCCAGCAGCTTGGGCGGAGATAATGAAAAACTGTTTTTT.

The V gene is TRBV5-4, the J gene TRBJ1-1; maybe TRBD1 (5 bases). Germline assignment: CDR1 SGHNT and CDR2 YYREEE (reference sequence). CDR3 length: 13 amino acids. The V and J ends lost 4 bases and 2 bases respectively, with 9 bases between them. CDR3 residues: CASSIDSNTEAFF. CDR3 coding DNA: TGTGCCAGCAGCATCGACAGTAACACTGAAGCTTTCTTT. The whole variable domain, remainder taken from reference TRBV5-4 and TRBJ1-1, is ETGVTQSPTHLIKTRGQQVTLRCSSQSGHNTVSWYQQALGQGPQFIFQYYREEENGRGNFPPRFSGLQFPNYSSELNVNALELDDSALYLCASSIDSNTEAFFGQGTRLTVV.

The chain is built from TRBV9 and TRBJ2-1, with D possibly called TRBD1 or TRBD2 (5 bases each). Germline V gene lookup returns CDR1 SGDLS and CDR2 YYNGEE. V gave up 0 bases and J gave up 10 bases, with 14 bases separating them. This CDR3 is 14 amino acids long. The CDR3 nucleotides read TGTGCCAGCAGCGTAGTTCGGGGCCCTGGGGAGCAGTTCTTC. This sequence encodes CASSVVRGPGEQFF.

This clone has just one count. This chain links TRBV5-6 with TRBJ2-1; D gene ambiguous. The CDR3 runs to 11 residues. V was pared by 2 bases and J by 7 bases, with 4 bases between. Germline values: CDR1 SGHDT, CDR2 YYEEEE. CDR3 nucleotides: TGTGCCAGCAGCTTTGGAAATGAGCAGTTCTTC. Amino acids: CASSFGNEQFF.

This clone has only a few counts. V and J are TRBV15 and TRBJ2-2, with TRBD1 matching over 11 bases. CDR3 length: 16 amino acids. The trim removed 5 bases at V and 5 bases at J, leaving 7 bases unmatched. Germline CDR1 reads LNHNV; CDR2 reads YYDKDF (reference sequence). Written as DNA, the CDR3 is TGTGCCACCAGCGGACAGGGGGCTTTCATAACCGGGGAGCTGTTTTTT. It codes for CATSGQGAFITGELFF.

The count of this clone is one. The chain links TRBV7-9 to TRBJ2-1; a possible D gene is TRBD2 (5 bases). Trimming pared 0 bases from V and 7 bases from J, leaving 10 bases between. This CDR3 region has 14 residues. In germline, CDR1 is SEHNR, CDR2 FQNEAQ (reference sequence). This CDR3 is CASSLAVSENEQFF. CDR3 coding DNA: TGTGCCAGCAGCTTAGCTGTTAGCGAAAATGAGCAGTTCTTC. Using reference TRBV7-9 and TRBJ2-1 for the parts outside the CDR3, the full variable domain is DTGVSQNPRHKITKRGQNVTFRCDPISEHNRLYWYRQTLGQGPEFLTYFQNEAQLEKSRLLSDRFSAERPKGSFSTLEIQRTEQGDSAMYLCASSLAVSENEQFFGPGTRLTVL.